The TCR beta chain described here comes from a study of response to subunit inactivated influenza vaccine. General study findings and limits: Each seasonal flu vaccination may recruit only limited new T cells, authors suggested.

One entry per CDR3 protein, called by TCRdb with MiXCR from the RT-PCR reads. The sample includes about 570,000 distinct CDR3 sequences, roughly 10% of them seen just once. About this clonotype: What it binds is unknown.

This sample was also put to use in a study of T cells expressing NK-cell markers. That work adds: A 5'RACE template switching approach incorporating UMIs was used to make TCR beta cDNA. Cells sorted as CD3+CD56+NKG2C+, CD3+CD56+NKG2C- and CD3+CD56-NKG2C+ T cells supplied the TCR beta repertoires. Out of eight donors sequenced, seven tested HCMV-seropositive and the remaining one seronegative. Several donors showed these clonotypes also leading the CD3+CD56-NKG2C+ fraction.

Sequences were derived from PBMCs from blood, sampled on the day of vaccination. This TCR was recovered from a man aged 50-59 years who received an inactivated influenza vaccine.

As DNA, the CDR3 is TGTGCCAGCAGACCCACAGGGTTCAACTCCTACAATGAGCAGTTCTTC. Translated, it gives CASRPTGFNSYNEQFF. The chain carries TRBV28 and TRBJ2-1; tentative D call: TRBD1 (6 bases). Trimming took off 6 bases at V and 0 bases at J, with 15 bases between the two ends. The CDR3 runs to 16 residues. Germline values: CDR1 MDHEN, CDR2 SYDVKM.